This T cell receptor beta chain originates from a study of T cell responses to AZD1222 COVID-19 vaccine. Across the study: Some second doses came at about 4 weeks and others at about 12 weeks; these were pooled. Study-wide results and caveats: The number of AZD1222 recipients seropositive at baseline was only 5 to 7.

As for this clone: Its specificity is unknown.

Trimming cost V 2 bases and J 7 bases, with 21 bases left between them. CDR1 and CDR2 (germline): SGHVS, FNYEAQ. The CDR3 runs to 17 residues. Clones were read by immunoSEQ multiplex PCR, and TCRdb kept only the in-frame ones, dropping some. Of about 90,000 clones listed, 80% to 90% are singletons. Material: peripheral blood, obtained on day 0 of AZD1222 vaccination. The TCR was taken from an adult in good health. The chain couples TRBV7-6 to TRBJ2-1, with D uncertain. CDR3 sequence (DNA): TGTGCCAGCAGCTTAAGGCCTGCACTCTTCGTGGGGAATGAGCAGTTCTTC. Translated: CASSLRPALFVGNEQFF.